This T cell receptor (beta chain) was obtained from a study of CD8+ T cells in alopecia areata. In the study overall: Patients took tofacitinib for 6 to 18 months, followed by 6 drug-free months.

Regarding this clone: Its antigen is undetermined.

As to treatment: oral pan-JAK inhibitor, 5-10 mg twice daily. The study, taken as a whole, reports: When scalp samples are sequenced, resident alphabeta T cells of normal skin are also captured.

Reverse transcribed after extraction, RNA yielded cDNA as the sequencing template. TCRdb's table, derived via immunoSEQ multiplex PCR, lists solely in-frame clones and lacks some. The sample carries more than 90,000 clones, about 61% recorded once. This TCR was sampled from a human donor with alopecia areata. The specimen comprised CD8+ T cells sorted from blood, sampled at approximately week 60, from a patient treated with tofacitinib.

Written as DNA, the CDR3 is TGTGCCACCCAGGGACAAAGGGGGTCCAAAGACACAGATACGCAGTATTTT. Translated: CATQGQRGSKDTDTQYF. The chain combines TRBV7-9 with TRBJ2-3; TRBD1 might be the D (6 bases). CDR1 SEHNR and CDR2 FQNEAQ come from the germline V gene (reference sequence). This CDR3 is 17 amino acids long. The V gene lost 10 bases and the J gene lost 2 bases, with 25 bases spanning the gap. The full variable domain, with the rest looked up from reference TRBV7-9 and TRBJ2-3, is DTGVSQNPRHKITKRGQNVTFRCDPISEHNRLYWYRQTLGQGPEFLTYFQNEAQLEKSRLLSDRFSAERPKGSFSTLEIQRTEQGDSAMYLCATQGQRGSKDTDTQYFGPGTRLTVL.